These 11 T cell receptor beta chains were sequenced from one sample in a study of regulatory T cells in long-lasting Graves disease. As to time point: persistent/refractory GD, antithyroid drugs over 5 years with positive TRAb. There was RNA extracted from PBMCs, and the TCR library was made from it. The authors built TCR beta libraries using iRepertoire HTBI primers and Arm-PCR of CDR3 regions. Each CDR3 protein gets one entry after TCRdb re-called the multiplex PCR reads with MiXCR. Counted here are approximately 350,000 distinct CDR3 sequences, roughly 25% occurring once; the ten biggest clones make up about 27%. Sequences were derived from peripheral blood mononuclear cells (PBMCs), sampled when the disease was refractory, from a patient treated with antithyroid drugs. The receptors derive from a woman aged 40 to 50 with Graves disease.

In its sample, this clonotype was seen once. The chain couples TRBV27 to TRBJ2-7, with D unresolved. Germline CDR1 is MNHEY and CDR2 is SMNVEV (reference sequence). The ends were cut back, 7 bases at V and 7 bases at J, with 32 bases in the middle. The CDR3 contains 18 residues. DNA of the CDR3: TGTGCCAGCATCCCCGTATTTTCCGACGGCGTCTCCTACAATGAGCAGTACTTC. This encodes CASIPVFSDGVSYNEQYF.

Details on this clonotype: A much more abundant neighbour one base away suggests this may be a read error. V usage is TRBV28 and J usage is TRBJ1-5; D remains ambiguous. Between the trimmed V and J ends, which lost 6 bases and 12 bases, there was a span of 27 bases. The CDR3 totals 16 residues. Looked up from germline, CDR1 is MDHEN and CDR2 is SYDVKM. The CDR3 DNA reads TGTGCCAGCAGCCTCTCGGACCTCGTCTCCCATCGGCTCCAGCATTTT. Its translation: CASSLSDLVSHRLQHF.

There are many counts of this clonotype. CDR3 region: CASSPGTSSRETQYF. As DNA, the CDR3 is TGTGCCAGCAGTCCAGGGACTAGTTCTCGAGAGACCCAGTACTTC. The rearrangement uses TRBV2 and TRBJ2-5, with TRBD2 matching over 8 bases. The CDR3 sequence is 15 residues long. Germline V CDR1 and CDR2: SNHLY, FYNNEI. V was pared by 5 bases and J by 4 bases, with 9 bases of the junction left unmatched.

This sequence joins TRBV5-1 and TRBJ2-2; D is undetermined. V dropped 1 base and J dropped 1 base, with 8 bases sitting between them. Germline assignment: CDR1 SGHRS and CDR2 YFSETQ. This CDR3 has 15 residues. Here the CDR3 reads CASSLRLKNTGELFF. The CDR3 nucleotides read TGCGCCAGCAGCTTGAGACTGAAGAACACCGGGGAGCTGTTTTTT.

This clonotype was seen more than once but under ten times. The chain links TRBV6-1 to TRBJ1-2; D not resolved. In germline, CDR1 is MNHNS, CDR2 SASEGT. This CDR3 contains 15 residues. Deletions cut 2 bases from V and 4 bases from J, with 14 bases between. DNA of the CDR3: TGTGCCAGCAGTGAACTGGGCGGAGTCTCCTATGGCTACACCTTC. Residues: CASSELGGVSYGYTF.

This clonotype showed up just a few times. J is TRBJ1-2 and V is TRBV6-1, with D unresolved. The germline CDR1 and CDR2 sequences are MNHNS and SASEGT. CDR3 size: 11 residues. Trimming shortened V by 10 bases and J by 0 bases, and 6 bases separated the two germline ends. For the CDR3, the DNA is TGTGCCACCCGAGCTAACTATGGCTACACCTTC. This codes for CATRANYGYTF.

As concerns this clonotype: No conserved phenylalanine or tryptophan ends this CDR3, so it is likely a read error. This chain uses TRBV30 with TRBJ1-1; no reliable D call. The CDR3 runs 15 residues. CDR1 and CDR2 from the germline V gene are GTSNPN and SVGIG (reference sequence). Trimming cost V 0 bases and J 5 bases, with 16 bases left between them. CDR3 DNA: TGTGCCTGGAGTGTACAGCTTGGGTCTCGTACTGAAGCTTTCTAT. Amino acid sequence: CAWSVQLGSRTEAFY.

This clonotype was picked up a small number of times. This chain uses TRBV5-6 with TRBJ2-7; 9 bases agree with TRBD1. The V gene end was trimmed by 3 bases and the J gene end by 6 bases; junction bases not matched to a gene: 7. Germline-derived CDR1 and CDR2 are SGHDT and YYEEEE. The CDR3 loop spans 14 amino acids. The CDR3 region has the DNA TGTGCCAGCAGCTCGCGGACAGGGGAATCCGAGCAGTACTTC. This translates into CASSSRTGESEQYF.

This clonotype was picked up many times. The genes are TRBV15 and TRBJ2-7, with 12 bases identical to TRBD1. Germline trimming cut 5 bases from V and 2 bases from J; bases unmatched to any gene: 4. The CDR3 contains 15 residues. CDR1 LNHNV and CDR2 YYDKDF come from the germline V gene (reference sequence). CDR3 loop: CATSRDRGQTYEQYF. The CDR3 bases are TGTGCCACCAGCCGGGACAGGGGGCAAACCTACGAGCAGTACTTC.

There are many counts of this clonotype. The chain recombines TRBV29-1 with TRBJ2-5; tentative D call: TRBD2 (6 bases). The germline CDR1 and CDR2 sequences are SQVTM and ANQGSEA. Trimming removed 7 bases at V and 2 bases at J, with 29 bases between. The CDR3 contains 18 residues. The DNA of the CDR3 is TGCAGCGCCCTAACCCTCCCCGCCAGGTTAGCGGTACAAGAGACCCAGTACTTC. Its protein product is CSALTLPARLAVQETQYF.

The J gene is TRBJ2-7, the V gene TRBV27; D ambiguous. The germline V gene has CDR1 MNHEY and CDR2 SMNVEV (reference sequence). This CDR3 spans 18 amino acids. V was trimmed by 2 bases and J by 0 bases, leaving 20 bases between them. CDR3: CASSLGARGWVSSYEQYF. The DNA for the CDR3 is TGTGCCAGCAGTTTAGGTGCTAGAGGTTGGGTAAGCTCCTACGAGCAGTACTTC.